The sequence of this TCR beta chain was determined in a study of pediatric ulcerative colitis. The wider study: Several patients showed pancolitis and two showed left-sided colitis.

As to this clone: Its specificity is not known.

The assay was immunoSEQ multiplex PCR, and TCRdb's table has in-frame clones only and misses some. Of around 40,000 clones listed, 60% to 85% are singletons. Study-level findings and limits: Clonal expansions reduced rectal repertoire diversity in acute severe colitis.

The germline V gene has CDR1 SGHTA and CDR2 FQGTGA. Deletions cut 5 bases from V and 7 bases from J, with 12 bases between. The CDR3 is 13 amino acids. Rectal tissue came from one to two pinch biopsies taken at colonoscopy. This chain uses TRBV7-3 with TRBJ1-5; no definite D call. The TCR originated in a boy between 10 and 17 years old with severe ulcerative colitis. Material: gut tissue. Here the CDR3 reads CASSRAVGQPQHF. The CDR3 region has the DNA TGTGCCAGCAGCCGCGCGGTGGGCCAGCCCCAGCATTTT.